This TCR beta chain was captured by sequencing in a study of T-cell memory formation after mild COVID-19. Background on the study: Most TCR clusters belonged to a single donor.

TCRdb itself ran the 5' RACE reads through MiXCR, one entry per CDR3 protein. Of 280,000 or so distinct CDR3 sequences listed, roughly 8.2% are singletons. The ends lost 11 bases at V and 12 bases at J; junction bases unmatched: 0. Per germline, CDR1 MNHNY and CDR2 SVGAGI (reference sequence). The CDR3 loop spans 8 amino acids. Sequenced material: PBMCs or a T cell subset sorted from them (not recorded which). The chain couples TRBV6-6 to TRBJ2-4, with TRBD2 matching 8 bases. The sequence derives from a man aged 18 to 35 who had mild COVID-19 (a few samples of this study predate the infection). Cell type and time point are not known. In DNA, the CDR3 is TGTGCCGCGGGGGGTCAGTACTTC. Translated, it gives CAAGGQYF.